One and the same sample provided the 14 T cell receptor beta chains below, sequenced in a study of T cells in Graves' hyperthyroidism and ophthalmopathy. TCR beta CDR3 region amplification was performed from RNA transcripts. The TCR CDR3 first-round RT-PCR relied on the HTBI primer set. TCRdb fed the multiplex PCR reads into MiXCR, producing one record per CDR3 protein. The sample yields around 600,000 distinct CDR3 sequences, roughly 46% seen once. The sample consisted of peripheral blood or thyroid tissue (not recorded which). All receptors derive from an adult man with Graves' disease, either hyperthyroidism or ophthalmopathy (not recorded which).

In this sample, this clonotype turned up many times. The chain has TRBV29-1 and TRBJ1-1; D remains ambiguous. Germline CDR1 reads SQVTM; CDR2 reads ANQGSEA. Trimming stripped 4 bases from V and 0 bases from J, with 6 bases between. The CDR3 consists of 12 residues. CDR3 coding DNA: TGCAGCGTTGGACGGATGAACACTGAAGCTTTCTTT. Residues: CSVGRMNTEAFF.

This chain joins TRBV29-1 and TRBJ1-2; D perhaps matches TRBD1 (6 bases). V lost 8 bases, J lost 2 bases, and 18 bases lay in between. Germline CDR1 is SQVTM and CDR2 is ANQGSEA. There are 14 residues in the CDR3. CDR3 region: CSQGPTGSNYGYTF. CDR3 bases: TGCAGCCAAGGTCCTACAGGGTCCAACTATGGCTACACCTTC.

This chain joins TRBV2 and TRBJ2-7, with 12 nucleotides matching TRBD2. With 4 bases clipped from V and 7 bases from J, the junction kept 11 bases outside the gene matches. The CDR3 is 16 amino acids. The germline CDR1 and CDR2 sequences are SNHLY and FYNNEI. CDR3 nucleotides: TGTGCCAGCAGTGTCGGGGCCACTAGCGGGAGGAAAGAGCAGTACTTC. Translated: CASSVGATSGRKEQYF.

This clonotype was observed a few times. V gene TRBV15 combines with J gene TRBJ2-7, with TRBD2 matching 7 bases. With V trimmed by 3 bases and J by 2 bases, 10 bases remained unmatched. CDR1 and CDR2 from the germline V gene are LNHNV and YYDKDF (reference sequence). The CDR3 is made up of 16 amino acids. In DNA form, the CDR3 reads TGTGCCACCAGCAGCCTCAGGGACTACCCCCCCTACGAGCAGTACTTC. Amino acids: CATSSLRDYPPYEQYF.

The chain recombines TRBV25-1 with TRBJ1-2; D not certain. CDR1 is MGHDK, CDR2 SYGVNS, per germline. The CDR3 length is 11 residues. The germline V and J ends were trimmed by 3 bases and 7 bases, with 6 bases remaining between them. The CDR3 region has the DNA TGTGCCAGCAGTGAGTCCCCTGGCTACACCTTC. Translated: CASSESPGYTF.

This clonotype was recorded at least ten times. The V call is TRBV7-8, the J call TRBJ1-2, with D possibly matching TRBD1 (6 bases). The germline V gene has CDR1 SGHVS and CDR2 FQNEAQ. V was clipped by 2 bases and J by 6 bases, with 13 bases between them. CDR3 length equals 14 residues. CDR3 residues: CASSLSAGADGYTF. CDR3 DNA: TGTGCCAGCAGCTTATCGGCGGGGGCTGATGGCTACACCTTC.

The chain couples TRBV9 to TRBJ1-6, with 10 bases that match TRBD1. Trimming removed 3 bases from V and 5 bases from J; junction bases left unmatched: 5. This CDR3 has 16 amino acids. Germline CDR1 and CDR2: SGDLS and YYNGEE. In nucleotides, the CDR3 is TGTGCCAGCAGCGGGACAGGGGGTGGAAATAATTCACCCCTCCACTTT. Translation gives CASSGTGGGNNSPLHF.

This clonotype was seen ten or more times. The chain employs TRBV7-9 and TRBJ1-1, with a possible D match to TRBD1 (6 bases). The CDR3 length is 13 residues. With 0 bases removed from V and 5 bases from J, the gap between germline ends came to 7 bases. Germline V lookup: CDR1 SEHNR, CDR2 FQNEAQ (reference sequence). CDR3 in amino acids: CASSLAQGTEAFF. CDR3 sequence (DNA): TGTGCCAGCAGCTTAGCACAGGGAACTGAAGCTTTCTTT.

The chain recombines TRBV7-9 with TRBJ1-1, with unresolved D. The CDR3 consists of 13 residues. Germline CDR1 and CDR2: SEHNR and FQNEAQ (reference sequence). Trimming shortened V by 3 bases and J by 0 bases, and 5 bases separated the two germline ends. CDR3 sequence (DNA): TGTGCCAGCAGCTTTATAATGAACACTGAAGCTTTCTTT. It specifies CASSFIMNTEAFF.

Turning to this clonotype: The junction shows a germline mismatch at one end, possibly a read error. The chain uses TRBV7-2 and TRBJ1-1; D remains ambiguous. The germline CDR1 and CDR2 sequences are SGHTA and FQGNSA. The CDR3 consists of 15 residues. DNA for the CDR3: TGTGCCGGCAGCCTAAGGGATGGTGGGTACACTGAAGCTTTCTTT. Translating it yields CAGSLRDGGYTEAFF.

This clonotype came up once. The V gene is TRBV10-3, the J gene TRBJ1-5; no firm D call. The CDR3 spans 14 residues. The germline CDR1 and CDR2 sequences are ENHRY and SYGVKD. V was pared by 2 bases and J by 0 bases, with 5 bases between. The CDR3 loop is CAISEEDSNQPQHF. The CDR3 nucleotides are TGTGCCATCAGTGAGGAGGATAGCAATCAGCCCCAGCATTTT.

This clonotype was detected a few times. The rearrangement joins TRBV6-1 to TRBJ1-1, with D tentatively TRBD1 (5 bases). Germline V gives CDR1 MNHNS, CDR2 SASEGT. Trimming left V 3 bases short and J 1 base short, with 9 bases between. This CDR3 contains 14 residues. The CDR3 spells CASSEGTRNTEAFF. DNA for the CDR3: TGTGCCAGCAGTGAGGGGACCAGGAACACTGAAGCTTTCTTT.

There are many counts of this clonotype. The chain recombines TRBV2 with TRBJ1-1; D call uncertain. This CDR3 has 15 residues. The V gene lost 2 bases and the J gene lost 0 bases, with 10 bases spanning the gap. The germline V gene encodes CDR1 SNHLY and CDR2 FYNNEI. The CDR3 coding sequence is TGTGCCAGCAGTGAACGGCGGCGCATGAACACTGAAGCTTTCTTT. It codes for CASSERRRMNTEAFF.

The chain joins TRBV20-1 to TRBJ1-5; perhaps TRBD1 as D (6 bases). Germline V gene lookup returns CDR1 DFQATT and CDR2 SNEGSKA (reference sequence). V lost 6 bases and J lost 6, with 12 bases in between. The CDR3 has 12 amino acids. CDR3 coding DNA: TGCAGTGCCTCGGGGGGCGTTCAGCCCCAGCATTTT. It encodes CSASGGVQPQHF.